The 32 T cell receptor beta chains presented below share a single source sample, sequenced in a study of Ad26.COV2.S vaccination and SARS-CoV-2 variants. Here immunoSEQ multiplex PCR was the method, and the copy in TCRdb shows in-frame clones only, minus some. The profile shows roughly 330,000 clones, under 90% of them singletons. Described treatment: some 19 received Ad26.COV2.S at low or high dose, single or two shots; 5 received placebo; per-sample allocation not given. Sampling happened 63 days after the first vaccine or placebo injection. The material was peripheral blood, obtained in a trial of Ad26.COV2.S vaccine versus placebo. The receptors were gathered from a person aged 18-60 years who received the Ad26.COV2.S COVID-19 vaccine or a placebo.

The chain has TRBV12-3 or TRBV12-4 and TRBJ1-1; no firm D call. The CDR3 sequence is 13 residues long. The V and J ends lost 6 bases and 5 bases respectively, with 13 bases between them. CDR3 loop: CASRTRETTEAFF. CDR3 coding DNA: TGTGCCAGCAGGACCCGGGAGACTACTGAAGCTTTCTTT.

The V gene is TRBV4-1, the J gene TRBJ2-5; TRBD2 aligns across 11 bases. The CDR3 is 17 residues long. The V gene end was trimmed by 1 base and the J gene end by 5 bases; junction bases not matched to a gene: 9. Germline loops: CDR1 MGHRA, CDR2 YSYEKL. CDR3 DNA sequence: TGCGCCAGCAGCCAAGGAAATAGCGGGGGGGCCGGGGAGACCCAGTACTTC. It yields the protein CASSQGNSGGAGETQYF.

J is TRBJ1-1 and V is TRBV4-2, with 7 bases identical to TRBD1. This CDR3 contains 13 residues. Looked up from germline, CDR1 is LGHNA and CDR2 is YNFKEQ. V shed 3 bases and J 6 bases; nucleotides not matched to a gene: 4. Here the CDR3 reads CASSHGTGAEAFF. CDR3 nucleotide sequence: TGTGCCAGCAGCCACGGTACAGGGGCTGAAGCTTTCTTT.

J is TRBJ2-3 and V is TRBV5-8, with 10 bases matching TRBD1. CDR3 length equals 18 residues. Trimming removed 5 bases from V and 0 bases from J; junction bases left unmatched: 12. Germline V CDR1 and CDR2: SGHTS, YDEGEE. The CDR3 nucleotides read TGTGCCAGCAGTAAGGGACAGGGGAGTTTTTCTAGCACAGATACGCAGTATTTT. Translation gives CASSKGQGSFSSTDTQYF.

The chain employs TRBV7-2 and TRBJ1-1; TRBD1 matches 9 bases. V lost 5 bases, J lost 1 base, and 11 bases stayed unmatched. Germline CDR1 and CDR2: SGHTA and FQGNSA. The CDR3 has 17 residues. In DNA form, the CDR3 reads TGTGCCAGCAGCCCAAACACAGGGGGCGCGCGGAACACTGAAGCTTTCTTT. Protein: CASSPNTGGARNTEAFF.

V gene TRBV14 combines with J gene TRBJ2-5, with TRBD2 identical over 15 bases. J was trimmed by 5 bases and V by 4 bases; bases with no gene match: 5. The CDR3 is 16 residues long. Germline CDR1 is SGHDN and CDR2 is FVKESK. CDR3: CASSPGLAGGQETQYF. The CDR3 DNA sequence: TGTGCCAGCAGCCCAGGACTAGCGGGGGGGCAGGAGACCCAGTACTTC.

The chain carries TRBV9 and TRBJ2-7; D is unresolved. This CDR3 is 13 amino acids long. Trimming stripped 4 bases from V and 5 bases from J, with 13 bases between. Germline V gene sequence: CDR1 SGDLS, CDR2 YYNGEE. The CDR3 reads CASSLTPWDEQYV. The DNA of the CDR3 is TGTGCCAGCAGCCTAACGCCATGGGACGAGCAGTACGTC.

The V call is TRBV29-1, the J call TRBJ1-2; D unresolved. The CDR3 is made up of 11 amino acids. Germline CDR1 is SQVTM and CDR2 is ANQGSEA. The ends were cut back, 4 bases at V and 8 bases at J, with 11 bases in the middle. CDR3 nucleotides: TGCAGCGTTGTGGGTAGTGAAGGCTACACCTTC. Its translation: CSVVGSEGYTF.

The chain is built from TRBV5-5 and TRBJ1-1; 7 positions agree with TRBD1. From germline, CDR1 is SGHKS and CDR2 YYEKEE (reference sequence). The CDR3 loop spans 15 amino acids. V dropped 4 bases and J dropped 3; count of bases not matched to a gene: 9. DNA for the CDR3: TGTGCCAGCAGCCGAGGGCTACAGGGGCACACTGAAGCTTTCTTT. It is translated as CASSRGLQGHTEAFF.

V usage is TRBV7-2 and J usage is TRBJ2-3; 7 nucleotides match TRBD2. V was clipped by 1 base and J by 6 bases; unmatched bases: 4. The CDR3 is 14 amino acids. Germline loops: CDR1 SGHTA, CDR2 FQGNSA. For the CDR3, the DNA is TGTGCCAGCAGCTTAGGGCACGGGGGGGATACGCAGTATTTT. Its translation is CASSLGHGGDTQYF.

This rearrangement joins TRBV19 to TRBJ2-1; 8 bases are a match to TRBD2. Per the germline V gene, CDR1 is LNHDA and CDR2 is SQIVND (reference sequence). Unmatched junction bases numbered 16, after V lost 5 bases and J lost 7 bases. The CDR3 totals 17 residues. For the CDR3, the DNA is TGTGCCAGTAGTTGGGGGGCCGGGGGGGCCGTTGGAAATGAGCAGTTCTTC. Translating gives CASSWGAGGAVGNEQFF.

This clone was seen more than once but under ten times. The V gene is TRBV2, the J gene TRBJ1-1; D is unresolved. Germline loops: CDR1 SNHLY, CDR2 FYNNEI. With 0 bases removed from V and 0 bases from J, the gap between germline ends came to 2 bases. The CDR3 has 13 residues. The CDR3: CASSEAVNTEAFF. CDR3 coding DNA: TGTGCCAGCAGTGAAGCTGTGAACACTGAAGCTTTCTTT.

V is TRBV3-1 (or the pseudogene TRBV3-2) and J is TRBJ1-1, with TRBD1 matching over 8 bases. The germline V gene encodes CDR1 LGHDT and CDR2 YNNKEL (reference sequence). V trimming: 4 bases; J trimming: 4 bases; junction bases outside the gene matches: 14. The CDR3 is 17 residues long. CDR3 residues: CASSPQVWTGLTTEAFF. For the CDR3, the DNA is TGTGCCAGCAGCCCGCAAGTATGGACAGGGTTGACCACTGAAGCTTTCTTT.

The gene calls are TRBV3-1 (or the pseudogene TRBV3-2) and TRBJ1-4; D not resolved. Germline CDR1 and CDR2: LGHDT and YNNKEL (reference sequence). V was shortened by 2 bases and J by 8 bases, with 12 bases between the two germline ends. There are 14 residues in the CDR3. CDR3 sequence: CASSQNPLGEKLFF. The DNA of the CDR3 is TGTGCCAGCAGCCAAAACCCCTTAGGGGAAAAACTGTTTTTT.

This chain links TRBV5-6 with TRBJ1-2; D is ambiguous. Trimming shortened V by 3 bases and J by 7 bases, and 7 bases separated the two germline ends. CDR1 and CDR2 from the germline V gene are SGHDT and YYEEEE. The CDR3 is 11 amino acids. CDR3 region: CASSYQVGYTF. In DNA form, the CDR3 reads TGTGCCAGCAGCTATCAGGTTGGCTACACCTTC.

This clone showed up just once. The chain has TRBV6-5 and TRBJ2-7; TRBD1 or TRBD2 may be the D gene (6 bases each). Germline V gene sequence: CDR1 MNHEY, CDR2 SVGAGI. V lost 5 bases, J lost 1 base, and 12 bases lay in between. The CDR3 sequence is 14 residues long. The CDR3 bases are TGTGCCAGCAGTAAGGGGGGTCTTTCCTACGAGCAGTACGTC. Its translation is CASSKGGLSYEQYV.

This chain uses TRBV5-4 with TRBJ2-5, with D possibly TRBD2 on 5 matching bases. V was clipped by 0 bases and J by 5 bases, with 14 bases between them. Germline-derived CDR1 and CDR2 are SGHNT and YYREEE (reference sequence). This CDR3 region has 15 residues. CDR3 nucleotide sequence: TGTGCCAGCAGCTTGGGGGCGGGCGACTGGGAGACCCAGTACTTC. The encoded protein is CASSLGAGDWETQYF.

The J gene is TRBJ1-2, the V gene TRBV5-1; tentatively, D is TRBD1 (5 bases). The V gene lost 4 bases and the J gene lost 8 bases, with 21 bases spanning the gap. This CDR3 contains 15 residues. Germline V gives CDR1 SGHRS, CDR2 YFSETQ. The CDR3 DNA is TGCGCCAGCAGCAACGTGGAGGGACCCTCTTGGGGCTACACCTTC. This sequence encodes CASSNVEGPSWGYTF.

This sequence joins TRBV5-1 and TRBJ2-3; unclear D gene. V gave up 6 bases and J gave up 2 bases, with 13 bases separating them. In germline, CDR1 is SGHRS, CDR2 YFSETQ. The CDR3 contains 14 residues. CDR3 bases: TGCGCCAGCAACCCCACGACGGTCACAGATACGCAGTATTTT. Translated: CASNPTTVTDTQYF.

This chain uses TRBV4-2 with TRBJ1-1; tentative D call: TRBD1 (5 bases). The CDR3 is made up of 15 amino acids. V lost 0 bases, J lost 11 bases, and 19 bases lay in between. The germline V gene has CDR1 LGHNA and CDR2 YNFKEQ. CDR3 amino acids: CASSQDDPGRGDAFF. Written as DNA, the CDR3 is TGTGCCAGCAGCCAAGATGATCCAGGGCGGGGAGATGCTTTCTTT.

Written as DNA, the CDR3 is TGTGCCAGTAGTAGGGGGCGGCCAAGGGGTATGGCCCAGCATTTT. Translating it yields CASSRGRPRGMAQHF. V and J are TRBV19 and TRBJ1-5, with a weak D call TRBD1 (6 bases). The CDR3 has 15 amino acids. Germline V gives CDR1 LNHDA, CDR2 SQIVND (reference sequence). V was pared by 4 bases and J by 11 bases, with 21 bases between.

The genes are TRBV27 and TRBJ2-1; either TRBD1 or TRBD2 may fit D (7 bases each). There are 15 residues in the CDR3. Per the germline V gene, CDR1 is MNHEY and CDR2 is SMNVEV (reference sequence). Between the trimmed V and J ends, which lost 5 bases and 9 bases, there was a span of 20 bases. The CDR3 is CASSPRQGWEGEQFF. Here the CDR3 DNA reads TGTGCCAGCAGTCCCCGACAGGGATGGGAGGGTGAGCAGTTCTTC.

The gene calls are TRBV20-1 and TRBJ1-6, with D perhaps matching TRBD1 (5 bases). V lost 3 bases, J lost 7 bases, and 13 bases lay in between. Germline CDR1 reads DFQATT; CDR2 reads SNEGSKA (reference sequence). The CDR3 contains 14 residues. The CDR3 loop reads CSASTGHENSPLHF. As DNA, the CDR3 is TGCAGTGCTAGTACCGGACATGAAAATTCACCCCTCCACTTT.

This chain uses TRBV11-3 with TRBJ2-1; 7 bases fit TRBD2. The CDR3 is 15 residues long. Germline loops: CDR1 SGHNT, CDR2 YENEEA. Unmatched junction bases numbered 7, after V lost 3 bases and J lost 5 bases. Here the CDR3 reads CASSFSGNNNNEQFF. The CDR3 DNA reads TGTGCCAGCAGCTTCAGCGGGAACAACAACAATGAGCAGTTCTTC.

The V and J genes are TRBV18 and TRBJ1-2, with 9 bases that match TRBD1. The CDR3 is 14 residues long. The germline V gene has CDR1 KGHSH and CDR2 LQKENI. After removal of 3 bases from V and 4 bases from J, the junction contained 3 bases not matched to a gene. Here the CDR3 DNA reads TGTGCCAGCTCACCTCAGACAGGGGGCTATGGCTACACCTTC. Residues: CASSPQTGGYGYTF.

The chain joins TRBV19 to TRBJ2-4; D is uncertain. This CDR3 has 15 residues. V was pared by 6 bases and J by 0 bases, with 12 bases between. In germline, CDR1 is LNHDA, CDR2 SQIVND (reference sequence). The CDR3 DNA reads TGTGCCAGTAGCTCCATGGGTCTAGCCAAAAACATTCAGTACTTC. It is translated as CASSSMGLAKNIQYF.

The chain is built from TRBV4-1 and TRBJ1-1; 7 nucleotides agree with TRBD1. The CDR3 runs to 16 residues. Germline CDR1 is MGHRA and CDR2 is YSYEKL. V trimming: 3 bases; J trimming: 7 bases; junction bases outside the gene matches: 14. The CDR3 loop reads CASSQHLTGVSYEAFF. The CDR3 nucleotides are TGCGCCAGCAGCCAGCATTTAACAGGGGTTAGTTATGAAGCTTTCTTT.

The chain is built from TRBV7-6 and TRBJ1-3; D unclear. The germline V and J ends were trimmed by 4 bases and 0 bases, with 7 bases remaining between them. Germline V gene data show CDR1 as SGHVS and CDR2 as FNYEAQ. This CDR3 has 14 amino acids. CDR3 coding DNA: TGTGCCAGCAGCTCTCCGTCCTCTGGAAACACCATATATTTT. Translating gives CASSSPSSGNTIYF.

The V gene is TRBV14, the J gene TRBJ1-1; no clear D gene. The CDR3 has 13 amino acids. Germline V lookup: CDR1 SGHDN, CDR2 FVKESK. Deletions cut 4 bases from V and 1 base from J, with 7 bases between. Written as DNA, the CDR3 is TGTGCCAGCAGCCCCTACAAGAACACTGAAGCTTTCTTT. This sequence encodes CASSPYKNTEAFF.

This clone was observed a few times. The V call is TRBV6-5, the J call TRBJ1-2; 7 bases fit TRBD1. CDR1 is MNHEY and CDR2 is SVGAGI in the germline V gene. V shed 2 bases, J shed 3 bases, and the junction held 6 bases outside the gene matches. This CDR3 is 15 amino acids long. This CDR3 reads CASSYGTEIHYGYTF. The CDR3 DNA is TGTGCCAGCAGTTACGGGACAGAGATACACTATGGCTACACCTTC.

The chain joins TRBV7-9 to TRBJ2-7; maybe TRBD1 (6 bases). V lost 5 bases and J lost 2, with 16 bases in between. CDR3 length: 15 amino acids. Germline CDR1 and CDR2: SEHNR and FQNEAQ (reference sequence). CDR3 nucleotide sequence: TGTGCCAGCAGCCCACCAAACAGGGCGACCTACGAGCAGTACTTC. Amino acids: CASSPPNRATYEQYF. Based on the CDR3 plus reference TRBV7-9 and TRBJ2-7, the full variable domain is DTGVSQNPRHKITKRGQNVTFRCDPISEHNRLYWYRQTLGQGPEFLTYFQNEAQLEKSRLLSDRFSAERPKGSFSTLEIQRTEQGDSAMYLCASSPPNRATYEQYFGPGTRLTVT.

This chain uses TRBV7-9 with TRBJ2-5, with 8 nucleotides matching TRBD2. V trimming: 4 bases; J trimming: 4 bases; junction bases outside the gene matches: 11. From germline, CDR1 is SEHNR and CDR2 FQNEAQ (reference sequence). The CDR3 is 16 amino acids. CDR3 sequence reads: CASSSGLGGPLETQYF. CDR3 bases: TGTGCCAGCAGCTCGGGACTAGGGGGACCTTTAGAGACCCAGTACTTC.